This T cell receptor beta chain was sequenced for a study of graft-versus-host responses after intestinal transplantation (dated by TCRdb to about 2021). For the study in its entirety: The transplants that recipients got were multivisceral, liver-intestinal, or isolated intestinal. Every recipient was given anti-thymocyte globulin induction, then maintenance tacrolimus and steroids for around three years. After intestinal transplantation, graft-versus-host and host-versus-graft alloreactive T cell clones in the graft, circulation and bone marrow were tracked using bulk TCR-beta CDR3 sequencing. Alloreactive clones were identified by sequencing pre-transplant mixed lymphocyte reaction products and comparing these products with unstimulated pre-transplant donor and recipient T cells. Of the 20 to 30 intestinal transplant recipients enrolled in the cohort, one of whom was a retransplant, a few patients without pretransplant specimens were excluded. A peak of at least 4% donor T cells among recipient peripheral blood mononuclear cells was the definition used for donor T cell macrochimerism. Rather than being sequenced by the commercial service, samples from three later patients were sequenced in-house on an Illumina MiSeq and processed with MiXCR.

What the research found in general, with its limitations: High GvH to HvG T cell clonal ratios were observed in the allografts of patients with donor T cell macrochimerism. Early after transplant, peak levels of circulating GvH clones were associated with declines in HvG clones. GvH clones were found in recipient bone marrow, and some of the GvH clones appeared earlier in ileal mucosa or blood, which is consistent with an intestinal mucosal origin. Conclusions were limited by the relatively low number and heterogeneity of intestinal transplant patients.

In the paper's terms, the time point label means: cells obtained before transplantation from donor or recipient. CD3+CD4+ and CD3+CD8+ populations were FACS-sorted from unstimulated pre-transplant donor and recipient cells taken from spleen or lymph nodes. Libraries were prepared through the immunoSEQ multiplex PCR assay. For most patients, genomic DNA was isolated using the Qiagen DNeasy Blood and Tissue Kit and was shipped frozen to Adaptive Biotechnologies for TCR sequencing. High-throughput TCR-beta CDR3 sequencing of genomic DNA from most patients was performed by Adaptive Biotechnologies. The original methods were these. TCR sequencing data were retrieved from Adaptive's ImmunoSEQ software for around 19 patients, whereas three other patients were processed with MiXCR and VDJtools. CD4 versus CD8 sorting errors were corrected by removing sequences found in both subsets at a frequency ratio below 5:1. CDR3 nucleotide sequences shared between donor and recipient were removed because their origin could not be assigned. At least 2-fold expansion over unstimulated cells and a minimum CFSE-low frequency of 0.002% (template counts) or 0.001% (read counts) were required for clones to be classified as alloreactive. A clone was considered mappable if detected in the sequenced pre-transplant spleen, lymph node, or MLR CFSE-low populations of the donor or recipient. Cumulative frequency of alloreactive clones was calculated as a percentage of all sequences weighted by copy number. Imported from immuneACCESS, the table was reduced by TCRdb to in-frame sequences with V and J called. These copies leave out some clones; in studies compared against another copy, an unresolved V gene accounts for under half, and the cause of the remainder is not known. The DNA gave D and trimming, while V, J and clone size come from that table. The table for this sample lists tens of thousands of clones; approximately 94% of them were counted only once. The ten largest clones add up to about 2% of the sample.

With respect to this clone: This receptor's antigen is unknown. No base qualities exist here, and no much larger clone lies one base off it.

The receptor comes from a human donor who received an intestinal transplant. The sample in question was unstimulated CD8+ T cells sorted from spleen or lymph node cells, obtained before intestinal transplant.

The nucleotide sequence reads as follows: TGCGCCAGCAGCTCCGACAAGTACGAGCAGTACTTC. Protein translation: CASSSDKYEQYF. The rearranged chain carries TRBV5-1 and TRBJ2-7, with the D segment identity uncertain. Sequences SGHRS (CDR1) and YFSETQ (CDR2) are obtained from the germline V gene. V and J are truncated by 3 bases and 4 bases respectively, leaving an intervening sequence of 8 bases. There are 12 amino acids in the CDR3, from cysteine to phenylalanine inclusive. Just the 36-base CDR3 DNA is kept, in frame starting at base 1.